This TCR beta chain is from a study of cytomegalovirus exposure and HLA in healthy donors. The study, taken as a whole, reports: The dataset shows that most TCR sequences were rare, while some public TCRs occurred in many donors. One later analysis reportedly identified an Asian-associated ancestry cluster that showed fewer N-insertions than the approximately 700-donor mean.

This clone was detected only once. Its antigen is still unknown. Trimming cost V 1 base and J 5 bases; bases outside gene matches: 16. Germline CDR1 reads SGHRS; CDR2 reads YFSETQ. The CDR3 contains 18 residues. Both 60 Vbeta primers and 13 Jbeta primers went into the PCR. Original handling: An analysis that came later counted 73 million or so unique TCR beta chains, approximately 12 million shared. Generated by immunoSEQ multiplex PCR, the TCRdb table keeps only in-frame clones and is missing some. That table gives V, J and clone size, and the DNA gave D and trimming. The sample lists roughly 140,000 clones, around 76% occurring once.

Sequencing was carried out using PBMCs. The TCR originated in a male donor in good health and CMV-seronegative. This chain connects TRBV5-1 to TRBJ2-7; 9 positions match TRBD1. Here the CDR3 DNA reads TGCGCCAGCAGCTTGATAGCGAGCAAGGGACAGGGTGCCGACGAGCAGTACTTC. Its translation: CASSLIASKGQGADEQYF. Combining the CDR3 with reference TRBV5-1 and TRBJ2-7 gives the whole variable domain KAGVTQTPRYLIKTRGQQVTLSCSPISGHRSVSWYQQTPGQGLQFLFEYFSETQRNKGNFPGRFSGRQFSNSRSEMNVSTLELGDSALYLCASSLIASKGQGADEQYFGPGTRLTVT.